This TCR beta chain was sequenced in a study of beta chain features in type 1 diabetes listed by TCRdb under 2018. Looking at the study overall: Mean age, gender distribution, total cell number and subset yield were not different between patients and healthy donors. A total of 85 million to 140 million sorted cells were examined across all samples, and a strong correlation was observed between cell number per subset and RNA yield. The study compared TCRB repertoires of sorted circulating CD4+ T cell subsets between recently diagnosed type 1 diabetes patients and matched healthy donors. Naive and central memory subsets were obtained from all 28 donors, but regulatory and stem cell-like memory subsets were isolated from only 8 patients and roughly 8 healthy donors.

As encoded in the germline V gene, CDR1 is SGHAT while CDR2 is FQNNGV. Including the terminal cysteine and phenylalanine, the CDR3 comprises 13 residues. The sequence is cut down to CDR3 DNA, 39 bases in frame from base 1. The trim is 1 base for V and 7 bases for J, with a gap of 8 bases between the germline ends. The entire amount of isolated RNA was reverse transcribed using the High Capacity cDNA Reverse Transcription Kit, so the sequenced TCRB transcripts were expressed ones. Naive, central memory and regulatory T cell samples underwent deep immunoSEQ sequencing, averaging around 4 million total reads per sample. Sorted cells were lysed in RLT buffer and RNA was extracted with DNase-treated RNeasy Micro or Mini kits, depending on cell number. Each cell subset was processed on its own to prevent cross-contamination, while patient and healthy donor samples were processed together. TCRB sequences were amplified from cDNA with the immunoSEQ multiplex PCR, producing 87-bp fragments spanning the CDR3 region. Sequencing of the amplicons was performed on the Illumina HiSeq platform. Turning to the authors' computational methods: PCR bias was computationally corrected using synthetic template baselines, reads within Hamming distance 2 were collapsed, and singletons that could not be merged were discarded. Reads were aligned against IMGT so that V, D and J genes, CDR3 length and insertions or deletions at six rearrangement sites could be assigned. Within each subset, clonotype counts were normalized to sorted cell number, and only after that were true diversity and Gini coefficients computed with the tcR R package. Repertoire sharing was quantified using the overlap coefficient calculated on TCRB nucleotide sequences. Out-of-frame TCRB sequences from naive cells were analyzed as a proxy for the pre-selection repertoire. The source is immuneACCESS, and TCRdb retained only in-frame sequences with V and J called. Part of the clones is not carried over; for the studies checked, unresolved V genes explain less than half of this, and the remainder is unexplained. V and J calls and clone size come straight from that table; D and trimming were deduced from the DNA. The sample contains about 650,000 clones, about an eighth of them found a single time. Of the sample, roughly 0.12% is held by the ten largest clones.

Each donor gave one peripheral blood draw, averaging approximately 110 mL, which was collected into heparinised tubes. A BD FACSAria II and a panel including CD45RO, CCR7, CD25, CD127, CD95 and CD27 were used to sort naive, central memory, regulatory and stem cell-like memory CD4+ T cells. Purity was above 95% for every sorted population. Right away, PBMCs were isolated by Lymphoprep density gradient centrifugation and were stained directly, with no culture step. So that batch effects would be minimized, each experiment stained and sorted samples in pairs, pairing one healthy donor with one patient. Paper-wide results and their limitations: Because cDNA rather than genomic DNA was sequenced, highly expressing activated cells could have been over-represented, although no difference in activation and CD3 levels was found between groups. Shorter templates might be favored by PCR, yet because patient and control samples were amplified and corrected together, any such skew would affect both groups equally. In all four CD4+ subsets, TCRB CDR3 length was moderately but significantly shorter in type 1 diabetes patients. The naive, central memory and regulatory TCRB repertoires appeared to resemble one another more closely among patients than among healthy donors. Patients with type 1 diabetes made fewer insertions and deleted more nucleotides at VDJ recombination sites, implying thymic rearrangement abnormalities. Because the HLA sub-analyses included only small numbers of individuals, any influence of HLA type on TCRB rearrangement was left unresolved.

This clone was seen more than once but under ten times. Its antigen is unknown. No base quality information exists; no much larger clone differs at one position. The material sequenced was naive CD4+ T cells from blood. What this sample's cell subset or site label stands for: true naive CD4+ T cells. This chain is built from TRBV11-2 and TRBJ2-1; the D gene is not confidently resolved. This clonotype was sampled from a man younger than 45 with type 1 diabetes. In nucleotide form, the sequence is TGTGCCAGCAGCTTAGGCGCCGTAAATGAGCAGTTCTTC. Its product reads: CASSLGAVNEQFF.